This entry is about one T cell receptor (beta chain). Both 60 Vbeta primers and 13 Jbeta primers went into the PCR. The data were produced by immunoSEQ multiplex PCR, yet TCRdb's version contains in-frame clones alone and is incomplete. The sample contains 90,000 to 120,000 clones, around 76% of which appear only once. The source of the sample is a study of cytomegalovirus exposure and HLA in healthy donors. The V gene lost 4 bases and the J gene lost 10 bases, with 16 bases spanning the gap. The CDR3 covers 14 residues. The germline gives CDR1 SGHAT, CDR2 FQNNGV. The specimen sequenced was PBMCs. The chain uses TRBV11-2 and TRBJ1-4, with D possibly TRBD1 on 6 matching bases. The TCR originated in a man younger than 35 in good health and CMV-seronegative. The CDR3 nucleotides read TGTGCCAGCAGCTCGGGGGGGGGCGCGCGAAAACTGTTTTTT. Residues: CASSSGGGARKLFF.